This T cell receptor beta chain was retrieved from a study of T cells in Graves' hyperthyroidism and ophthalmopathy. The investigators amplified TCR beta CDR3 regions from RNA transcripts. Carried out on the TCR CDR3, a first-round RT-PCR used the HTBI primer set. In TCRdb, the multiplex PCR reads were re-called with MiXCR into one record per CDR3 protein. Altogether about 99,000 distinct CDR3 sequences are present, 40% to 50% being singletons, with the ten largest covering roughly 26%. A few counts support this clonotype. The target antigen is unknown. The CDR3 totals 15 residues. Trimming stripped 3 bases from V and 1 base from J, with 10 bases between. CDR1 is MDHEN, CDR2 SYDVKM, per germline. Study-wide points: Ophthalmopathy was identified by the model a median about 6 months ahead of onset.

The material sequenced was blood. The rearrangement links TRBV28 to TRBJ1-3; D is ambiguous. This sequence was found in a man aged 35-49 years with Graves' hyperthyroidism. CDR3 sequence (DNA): TGTGCCAGCAGTTTCCCCGGGAGTTCTGGAAACACCATATATTTT. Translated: CASSFPGSSGNTIYF.